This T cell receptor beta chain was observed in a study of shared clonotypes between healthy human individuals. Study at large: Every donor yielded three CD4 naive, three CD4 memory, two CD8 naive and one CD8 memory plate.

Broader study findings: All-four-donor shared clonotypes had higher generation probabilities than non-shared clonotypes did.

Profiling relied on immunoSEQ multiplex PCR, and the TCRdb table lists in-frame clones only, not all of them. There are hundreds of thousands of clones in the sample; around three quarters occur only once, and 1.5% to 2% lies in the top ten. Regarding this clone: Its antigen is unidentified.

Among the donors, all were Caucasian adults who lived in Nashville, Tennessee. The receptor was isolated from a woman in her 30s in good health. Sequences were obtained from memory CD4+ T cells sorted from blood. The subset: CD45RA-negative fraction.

CDR3 bases: TGTGCCAGCAGTTACAGAGGTAGCGGGGATACGCAGTATTTT. Translated: CASSYRGSGDTQYF. The chain recombines TRBV6-5 with TRBJ2-3, with TRBD2 matching 7 bases. The V segment lost 2 bases and the J segment 6 bases; nucleotides outside the gene matches: 5. Germline V gene lookup returns CDR1 MNHEY and CDR2 SVGAGI. The CDR3 extends over 14 amino acids.